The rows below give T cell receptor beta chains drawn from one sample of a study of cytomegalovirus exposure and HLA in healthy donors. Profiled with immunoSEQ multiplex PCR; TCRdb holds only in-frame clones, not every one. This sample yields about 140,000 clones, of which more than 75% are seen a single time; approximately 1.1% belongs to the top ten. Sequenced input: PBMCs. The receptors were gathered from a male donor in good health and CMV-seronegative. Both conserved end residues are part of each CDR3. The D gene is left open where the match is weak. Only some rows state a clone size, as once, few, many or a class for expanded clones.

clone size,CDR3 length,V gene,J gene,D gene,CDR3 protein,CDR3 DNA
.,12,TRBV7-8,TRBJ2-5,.,CASSLVQETQYF,TGTGCCAGCAGCTTAGTGCAGGAGACCCAGTACTTC
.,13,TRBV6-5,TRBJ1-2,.,CASTYEAGYGYTF,TGTGCCAGTACCTATGAGGCTGGCTATGGCTACACCTTC
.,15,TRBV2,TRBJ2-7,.,CASHAGGDSSYEQYF,TGTGCCAGCCACGCCGGGGGGGACAGCTCCTACGAGCAGTACTTC
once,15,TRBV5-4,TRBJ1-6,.,CASSSSQGLRSPLHF,TGTGCCAGCAGCTCATCCCAGGGGCTTCGATCACCCCTCCACTTT
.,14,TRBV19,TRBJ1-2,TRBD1,CASSKDRGLEGYTF,TGTGCCAGTAGTAAGGACAGGGGGCTGGAGGGCTACACCTTC
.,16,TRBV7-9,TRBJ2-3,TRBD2,CASSLMSGGVADTQYF,TGTGCCAGCAGCTTAATGTCCGGGGGGGTAGCAGATACGCAGTATTTT
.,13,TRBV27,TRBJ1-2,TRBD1,CASSRQGAYGYTF,TGTGCCAGCAGCCGACAGGGGGCCTATGGCTACACCTTC
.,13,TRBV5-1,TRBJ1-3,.,CASSFSSGNTIYF,TGCGCCAGCAGCTTTAGCTCTGGAAACACCATATATTTT
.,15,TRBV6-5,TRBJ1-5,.,CASSPPGTWNQPQHF,TGTGCCAGCAGCCCACCCGGGACATGGAATCAGCCCCAGCATTTT
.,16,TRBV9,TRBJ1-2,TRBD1,CASSPGTGDYNYGYTF,TGTGCCAGCAGCCCCGGGACAGGAGATTATAACTATGGCTACACCTTC
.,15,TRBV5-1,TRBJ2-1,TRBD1,CASTEGQGYYNEQFF,TGCGCCAGCACCGAGGGACAGGGGTACTACAATGAGCAGTTCTTC
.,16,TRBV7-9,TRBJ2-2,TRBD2,CASSLGVAGATGELFF,TGTGCCAGCAGCTTAGGAGTAGCGGGGGCCACCGGGGAGCTGTTTTTT
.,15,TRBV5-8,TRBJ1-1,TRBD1,CASSLWGQGNTEAFF,TGTGCCAGCAGCTTGTGGGGACAGGGGAACACTGAAGCTTTCTTT
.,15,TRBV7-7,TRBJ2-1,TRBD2,CASSPAGGPDNEQFF,TGTGCTAGCAGCCCAGCGGGGGGGCCTGACAATGAGCAGTTCTTC
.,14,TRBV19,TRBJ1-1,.,CASSTGTLNTEAFF,TGTGCCAGTAGCACCGGGACACTGAACACTGAAGCTTTCTTT
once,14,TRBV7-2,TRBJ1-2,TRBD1,CASSENRGYYGYTF,TGTGCCAGCAGCGAAAACAGGGGTTACTATGGCTACACCTTC
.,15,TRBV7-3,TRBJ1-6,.,CASSPGVSYNSPLHF,TGTGCCAGCAGCCCCGGAGTCTCCTATAATTCACCCCTCCACTTT
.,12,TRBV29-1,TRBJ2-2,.,CSVARNTGELFF,TGCAGCGTTGCCAGGAACACCGGGGAGCTGTTTTTT
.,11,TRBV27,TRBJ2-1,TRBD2,CATGRRNEQFF,TGTGCCACCGGGAGGCGCAATGAGCAGTTCTTC
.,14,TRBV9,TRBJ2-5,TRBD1,CASSVGQGWETQYF,TGTGCCAGCAGCGTAGGACAGGGTTGGGAGACCCAGTACTTC
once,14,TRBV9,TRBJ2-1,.,CASSVVGVYNEQFF,TGTGCCAGCAGCGTGGTAGGGGTCTACAATGAGCAGTTCTTC
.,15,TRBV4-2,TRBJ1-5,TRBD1,CASSQRQGMYQPQHF,TGTGCCAGCAGCCAACGACAGGGAATGTATCAGCCCCAGCATTTT